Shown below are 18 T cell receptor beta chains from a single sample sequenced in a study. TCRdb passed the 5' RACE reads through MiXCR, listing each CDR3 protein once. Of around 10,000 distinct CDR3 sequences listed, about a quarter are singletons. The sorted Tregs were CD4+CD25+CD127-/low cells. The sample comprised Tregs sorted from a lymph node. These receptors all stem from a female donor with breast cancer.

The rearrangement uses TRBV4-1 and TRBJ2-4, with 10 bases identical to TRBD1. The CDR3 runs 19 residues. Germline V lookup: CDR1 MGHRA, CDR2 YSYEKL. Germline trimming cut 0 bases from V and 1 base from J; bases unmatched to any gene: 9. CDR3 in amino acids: CASSQEGPGQGWAKNIQYF. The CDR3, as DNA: TGCGCCAGCAGCCAAGAGGGACCGGGACAGGGGTGGGCCAAAAACATTCAGTACTTC.

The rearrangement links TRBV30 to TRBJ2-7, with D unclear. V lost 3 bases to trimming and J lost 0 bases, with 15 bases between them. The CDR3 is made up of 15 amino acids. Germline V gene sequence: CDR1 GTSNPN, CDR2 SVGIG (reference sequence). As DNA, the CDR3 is TGTGCCTGGAGCCAACCCCCGTTGGGCTCCTACGAGCAGTACTTC. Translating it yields CAWSQPPLGSYEQYF.

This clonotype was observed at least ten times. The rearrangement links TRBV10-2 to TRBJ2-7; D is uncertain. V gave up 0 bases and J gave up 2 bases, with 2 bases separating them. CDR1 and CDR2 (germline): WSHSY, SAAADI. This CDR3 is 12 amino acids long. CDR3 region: CASSESTYEQYF. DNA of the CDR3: TGCGCCAGCAGTGAGTCCACCTACGAGCAGTACTTC.

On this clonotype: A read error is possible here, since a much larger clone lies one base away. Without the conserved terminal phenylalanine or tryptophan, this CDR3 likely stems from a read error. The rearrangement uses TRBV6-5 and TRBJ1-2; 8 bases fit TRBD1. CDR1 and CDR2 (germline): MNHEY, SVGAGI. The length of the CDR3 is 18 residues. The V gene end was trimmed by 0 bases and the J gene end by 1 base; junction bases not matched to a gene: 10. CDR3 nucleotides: TGTGCCAGCAGTTACTCGAGACCAGGGGGCGGTGGTAACTATGGCTACACCCTC. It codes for CASSYSRPGGGGNYGYTL.

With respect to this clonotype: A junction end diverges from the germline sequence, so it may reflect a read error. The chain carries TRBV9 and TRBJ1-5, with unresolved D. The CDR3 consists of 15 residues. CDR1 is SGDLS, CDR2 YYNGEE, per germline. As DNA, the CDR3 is TGCGCCAGCAGCGTGGGTGGGGATAGCAATCAGCCCCAGCATTTT. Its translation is CASSVGGDSNQPQHF.

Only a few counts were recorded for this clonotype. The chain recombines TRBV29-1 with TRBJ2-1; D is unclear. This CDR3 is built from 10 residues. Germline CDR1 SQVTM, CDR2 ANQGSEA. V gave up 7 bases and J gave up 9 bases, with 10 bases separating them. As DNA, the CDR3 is TGCAGCGGCCTAGGCGTTGAGCAGTTCTTC. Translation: CSGLGVEQFF.

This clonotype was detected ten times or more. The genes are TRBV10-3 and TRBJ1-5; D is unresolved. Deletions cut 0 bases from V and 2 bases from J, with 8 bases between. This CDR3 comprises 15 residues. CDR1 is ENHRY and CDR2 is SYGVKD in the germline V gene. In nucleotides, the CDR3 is TGTGCCATCAGTGAGTCGATGAGGGGCAATCAGCCCCAGCATTTT. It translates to CAISESMRGNQPQHF.

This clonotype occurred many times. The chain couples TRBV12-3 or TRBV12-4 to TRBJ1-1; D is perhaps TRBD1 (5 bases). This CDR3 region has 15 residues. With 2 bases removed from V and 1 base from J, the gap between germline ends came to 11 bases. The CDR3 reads CASSLMGGGNTEAFF. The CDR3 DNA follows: TGTGCCAGCAGTTTAATGGGGGGGGGGAACACTGAAGCTTTCTTT.

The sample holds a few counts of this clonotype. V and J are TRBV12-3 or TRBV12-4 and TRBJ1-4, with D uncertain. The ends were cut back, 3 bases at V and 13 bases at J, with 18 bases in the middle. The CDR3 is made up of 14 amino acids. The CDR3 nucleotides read TGTGCCAGCAGTTTTTCGTCAGTTGCCGGGGTACTGTTTTTT. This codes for CASSFSSVAGVLFF.

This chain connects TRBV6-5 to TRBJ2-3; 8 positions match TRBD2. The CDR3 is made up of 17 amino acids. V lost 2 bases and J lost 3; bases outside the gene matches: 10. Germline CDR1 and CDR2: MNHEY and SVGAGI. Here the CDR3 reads CASSYNPREAGTDTQYF. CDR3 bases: TGTGCCAGCAGTTACAACCCGCGGGAGGCCGGGACAGATACGCAGTATTTT.

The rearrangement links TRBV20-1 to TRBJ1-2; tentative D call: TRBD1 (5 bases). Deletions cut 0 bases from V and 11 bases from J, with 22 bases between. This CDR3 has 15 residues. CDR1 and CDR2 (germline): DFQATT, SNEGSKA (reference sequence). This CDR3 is CSARDLMRGEGFYTF. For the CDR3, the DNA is TGCAGTGCTAGAGATTTGATGCGGGGGGAAGGCTTTTACACCTTC.

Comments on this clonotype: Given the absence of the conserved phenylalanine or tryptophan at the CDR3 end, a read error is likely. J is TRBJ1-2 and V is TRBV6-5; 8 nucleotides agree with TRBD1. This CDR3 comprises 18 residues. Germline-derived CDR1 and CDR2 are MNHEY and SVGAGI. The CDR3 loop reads CATSYSRPGGGGNYGYTL. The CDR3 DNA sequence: TGTGCCACCAGTTACTCGAGACCAGGGGGCGGTGGTAACTATGGCTACACCCTC.

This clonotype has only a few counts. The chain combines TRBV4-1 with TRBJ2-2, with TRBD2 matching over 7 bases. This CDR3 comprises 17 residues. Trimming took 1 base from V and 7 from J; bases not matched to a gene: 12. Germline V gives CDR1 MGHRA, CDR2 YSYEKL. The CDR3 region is CASSQVLGGSSFGELFF. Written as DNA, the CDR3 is TGCGCCAGCAGCCAAGTTCTGGGCGGGAGTTCGTTCGGGGAGCTGTTTTTT.

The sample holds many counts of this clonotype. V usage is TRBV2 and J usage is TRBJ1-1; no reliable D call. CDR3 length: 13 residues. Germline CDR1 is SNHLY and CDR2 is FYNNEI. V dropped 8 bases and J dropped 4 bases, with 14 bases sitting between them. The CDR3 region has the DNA TGTGCCAGCTCTGGCAATTGGGGCACTGAAGCTTTCTTT. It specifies CASSGNWGTEAFF.

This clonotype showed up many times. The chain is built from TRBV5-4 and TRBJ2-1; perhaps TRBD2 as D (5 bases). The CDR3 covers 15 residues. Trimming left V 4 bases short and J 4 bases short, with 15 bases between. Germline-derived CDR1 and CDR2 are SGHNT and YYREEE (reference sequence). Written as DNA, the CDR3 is TGTGCCAGCAGCCCGACGGGATTCGGGTACAATGAGCAGTTCTTC. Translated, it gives CASSPTGFGYNEQFF.

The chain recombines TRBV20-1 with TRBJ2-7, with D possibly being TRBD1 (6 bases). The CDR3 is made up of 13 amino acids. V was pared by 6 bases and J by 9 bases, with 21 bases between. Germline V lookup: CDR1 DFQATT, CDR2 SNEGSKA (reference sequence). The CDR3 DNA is TGCAGTGCGCAACAGGCACAGGGTTGGGGGCAGTACTTC. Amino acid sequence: CSAQQAQGWGQYF.

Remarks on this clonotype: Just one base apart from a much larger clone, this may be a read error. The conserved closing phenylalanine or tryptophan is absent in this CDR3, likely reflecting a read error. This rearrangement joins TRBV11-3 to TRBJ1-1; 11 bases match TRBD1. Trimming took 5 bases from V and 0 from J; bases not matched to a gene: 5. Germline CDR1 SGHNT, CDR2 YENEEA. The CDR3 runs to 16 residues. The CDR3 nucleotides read TGTGCCAGCAGCCCAGGGACAGGGGGGATGAACACTGAAGCTTTCTCT. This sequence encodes CASSPGTGGMNTEAFS.

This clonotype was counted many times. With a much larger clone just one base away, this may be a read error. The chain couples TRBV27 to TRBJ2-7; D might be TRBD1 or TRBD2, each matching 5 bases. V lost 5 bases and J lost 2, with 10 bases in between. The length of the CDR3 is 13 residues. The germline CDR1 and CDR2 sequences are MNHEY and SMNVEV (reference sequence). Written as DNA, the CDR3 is TGTGCCAGCAGTCGGGACGGAGCCTACGAGCAGTACTTC. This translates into CASSRDGAYEQYF.